Listed below are T cell receptor beta chains from one sample, sequenced in a study of blood T cell repertoires in COVID-19. TCRdb's table, derived via immunoSEQ multiplex PCR, lists solely in-frame clones and lacks some. The sample lists 150,000 to 200,000 clones, roughly 84% occurring once. The sample taken for sequencing was PBMCs or T cells enriched from blood (not recorded which). The receptors here all came from a woman under 40 who had been exposed to COVID-19. CDR3s include the opening cysteine and the closing phenylalanine or tryptophan. Fields, in order: clone size, J gene, D gene, V gene, CDR3 DNA, CDR3 protein. The D gene is left open where the match is weak. A row's size may be missing; if present it is once, few, many or a size class.

clone_size: NA; j_call: TRBJ1-2; d_call: NA; v_call: TRBV7-3; cdr3_nt: TGTGCCAGCAGTCCCGGGGTCGGCTACACCTTC; cdr3_aa: CASSPGVGYTF
clone_size: few; j_call: TRBJ2-2; d_call: NA; v_call: TRBV4-1; cdr3_nt: TGCGCCAGCAGCCCGGGTGGCGGGGAGCTGTTTTTT; cdr3_aa: CASSPGGGELFF
clone_size: NA; j_call: TRBJ1-1; d_call: NA; v_call: TRBV10-2; cdr3_nt: TGCGCCAGCAGTACGGACAGTGGGAACACTGAAGCTTTCTTT; cdr3_aa: CASSTDSGNTEAFF
clone_size: NA; j_call: TRBJ1-3; d_call: NA; v_call: TRBV7-8; cdr3_nt: TGTGCCAGCAGCTTAACGGGGAGCTCTGGAAACACCATATATTTT; cdr3_aa: CASSLTGSSGNTIYF
clone_size: NA; j_call: TRBJ1-2; d_call: NA; v_call: TRBV6-2/TRBV6-3; cdr3_nt: TGTGCCAGCAGTTACCCTTCAGGGGTATGGAACTATGGCTACACCTTC; cdr3_aa: CASSYPSGVWNYGYTF
clone_size: NA; j_call: TRBJ1-4; d_call: TRBD1; v_call: TRBV2; cdr3_nt: TGTGCCAGCGACAGGGGAAAAGAAAAACTGTTTTTT; cdr3_aa: CASDRGKEKLFF
clone_size: NA; j_call: TRBJ1-4; d_call: TRBD1; v_call: TRBV29-1; cdr3_nt: TGCAGCGTGGACCCGGGACAGGGCGAAAAACTGTTTTTT; cdr3_aa: CSVDPGQGEKLFF
clone_size: NA; j_call: TRBJ2-7; d_call: NA; v_call: TRBV9; cdr3_nt: TGTGCCAGCAGCGTAGGGCTAGCTAGCTCCTACGAGCAGTACTTC; cdr3_aa: CASSVGLASSYEQYF
clone_size: NA; j_call: TRBJ1-2; d_call: TRBD1; v_call: TRBV7-8; cdr3_nt: TGTGCCAGCAGCTTAGTTGCCAGGGGGCTTTGGTATGGCTACACCTTC; cdr3_aa: CASSLVARGLWYGYTF
clone_size: NA; j_call: TRBJ2-7; d_call: TRBD1; v_call: TRBV30; cdr3_nt: TGTGCCCTGGGACAGGTTTCCTACGAGCAGTACTTC; cdr3_aa: CALGQVSYEQYF
clone_size: NA; j_call: TRBJ1-1; d_call: TRBD1; v_call: TRBV30; cdr3_nt: TGTGCCTACGGACAGGGGTTCCCTGAAGCTTTCTTT; cdr3_aa: CAYGQGFPEAFF
clone_size: once; j_call: TRBJ1-5; d_call: NA; v_call: TRBV7-3; cdr3_nt: TGTGCCAGCAGCCCCTCGGGGATTCAGCCCCAGCATTTT; cdr3_aa: CASSPSGIQPQHF
clone_size: NA; j_call: TRBJ2-7; d_call: NA; v_call: TRBV5-1; cdr3_nt: TGCGCCAGCAGCGAGACTTACGAGCAGTACTTC; cdr3_aa: CASSETYEQYF
clone_size: NA; j_call: TRBJ1-5; d_call: NA; v_call: TRBV11-2; cdr3_nt: TGTGCCAGCAGCCCGGCTGGCGGTAGCAATCAGCCCCAGCATTTT; cdr3_aa: CASSPAGGSNQPQHF
clone_size: NA; j_call: TRBJ2-1; d_call: TRBD1; v_call: TRBV7-9; cdr3_nt: TGTGCCAGCAGCTTGGACAGGGGAATTTACAATGAGCAGTTCTTC; cdr3_aa: CASSLDRGIYNEQFF
clone_size: NA; j_call: TRBJ1-2; d_call: NA; v_call: TRBV4-3; cdr3_nt: TGCGCCAGCAGCCGAGTCTCGGACAGCAACTATGGCTACACCTTC; cdr3_aa: CASSRVSDSNYGYTF
clone_size: NA; j_call: TRBJ1-5; d_call: TRBD1; v_call: TRBV7-2; cdr3_nt: TGTGCCAGCAGCCAGGACAGGGGAGGTCAGCCCCAGCATTTT; cdr3_aa: CASSQDRGGQPQHF
clone_size: NA; j_call: TRBJ2-7; d_call: TRBD1; v_call: TRBV11-2; cdr3_nt: TGTGCCAGCAGCTTAGGTGGGACAGTAACCGAGCAGTACTTC; cdr3_aa: CASSLGGTVTEQYF
clone_size: NA; j_call: TRBJ2-3; d_call: NA; v_call: TRBV3-1/TRBV3-2; cdr3_nt: TGTGCCAGCAGCCAAGGAGTTCCCTCCAGGGCGTGGGGCACAGATACGCAGTATTTT; cdr3_aa: CASSQGVPSRAWGTDTQYF
clone_size: NA; j_call: TRBJ1-3; d_call: NA; v_call: TRBV6-2/TRBV6-3; cdr3_nt: TGTGCCAGCAGTTACTCGGCAGGGACTGGAAACACCATATATTTT; cdr3_aa: CASSYSAGTGNTIYF
clone_size: NA; j_call: TRBJ1-2; d_call: TRBD1; v_call: TRBV5-1; cdr3_nt: TGCGCCAGCAGTATGGACAGGAACTATGGCTACACCTTC; cdr3_aa: CASSMDRNYGYTF
clone_size: NA; j_call: TRBJ1-1; d_call: TRBD1; v_call: TRBV7-2; cdr3_nt: TGTGCCAGCAGCCGACAGGGAGTTGAAGCTTTCTTT; cdr3_aa: CASSRQGVEAFF
clone_size: few; j_call: TRBJ2-1; d_call: NA; v_call: TRBV5-5; cdr3_nt: TGTGCCAGCACTCCCGAGGGCGAGCAGTTCTTC; cdr3_aa: CASTPEGEQFF
clone_size: NA; j_call: TRBJ1-4; d_call: NA; v_call: TRBV3-1/TRBV3-2; cdr3_nt: TGTGCCAGCAGCCAAGATGAAGAGGTAGGAGAAAAACTGTTTTTT; cdr3_aa: CASSQDEEVGEKLFF
clone_size: NA; j_call: TRBJ1-1; d_call: TRBD1; v_call: TRBV5-1; cdr3_nt: TGCGCCAGCAGCTTTGGGACAGCAGAAGCTTTCTTT; cdr3_aa: CASSFGTAEAFF
clone_size: NA; j_call: TRBJ2-5; d_call: NA; v_call: TRBV5-1; cdr3_nt: TGCGCCAGCAGCTTGGATGGGGCGACCCAGTACTTC; cdr3_aa: CASSLDGATQYF
clone_size: NA; j_call: TRBJ1-1; d_call: NA; v_call: TRBV7-2; cdr3_nt: TGTGCCAGCAGCTTAGCTGGGGGCCCCGAAGCTTTCTTT; cdr3_aa: CASSLAGGPEAFF
clone_size: NA; j_call: TRBJ1-1; d_call: NA; v_call: TRBV10-3; cdr3_nt: TGTGCCATCAGTGATGTCGGCACTGAAGCTTTCTTT; cdr3_aa: CAISDVGTEAFF
clone_size: NA; j_call: TRBJ2-7; d_call: TRBD2; v_call: TRBV9; cdr3_nt: TGTGCCAGCAGCGTAGCTGAAGGGACTAGCGGTTACCAGCAGTACTTC; cdr3_aa: CASSVAEGTSGYQQYF
clone_size: medium-sized; j_call: TRBJ2-7; d_call: NA; v_call: TRBV21-1; cdr3_nt: TGTGCCAGCAGCTCTCGGACAGGAACTTACGAGCAGTACTTC; cdr3_aa: CASSSRTGTYEQYF
clone_size: few; j_call: TRBJ1-4; d_call: TRBD1; v_call: TRBV9; cdr3_nt: TGTGCCAGCAGCGCGGGGGACAGGTCTAATGAAAAACTGTTTTTT; cdr3_aa: CASSAGDRSNEKLFF
clone_size: once; j_call: TRBJ1-1; d_call: TRBD1; v_call: TRBV7-2; cdr3_nt: TGTGCCAGCAGCCGTTTCTGGACAGGTAGGGGGAACACTGAAGCTTTCTTT; cdr3_aa: CASSRFWTGRGNTEAFF
clone_size: NA; j_call: TRBJ2-7; d_call: TRBD2; v_call: TRBV2; cdr3_nt: TGTGCCAAAGACCGGACTAGCGGTACAACCTACGAGCAGTACTTC; cdr3_aa: CAKDRTSGTTYEQYF
clone_size: NA; j_call: TRBJ2-6; d_call: NA; v_call: TRBV7-2; cdr3_nt: TGTGCCAGCAGCCTTAGCGCGTCTGGGGCCAACGTCCTGACTTTC; cdr3_aa: CASSLSASGANVLTF
clone_size: NA; j_call: TRBJ2-7; d_call: NA; v_call: TRBV7-2; cdr3_nt: TGTGCCAGCAGCTTAGCGGCACAGGGTTCAAGAGAGCAGTACTTC; cdr3_aa: CASSLAAQGSREQYF
clone_size: NA; j_call: TRBJ1-5; d_call: TRBD1; v_call: TRBV2; cdr3_nt: TGTGCCAGCAGTACTCTCGGACAGGTGGGGAGTCAGCCCCAGCATTTT; cdr3_aa: CASSTLGQVGSQPQHF
clone_size: NA; j_call: TRBJ1-2; d_call: NA; v_call: TRBV4-1; cdr3_nt: TGCGCCAGCAGCCAAGTTAGCAAGGCCTATGGCTACACCTTC; cdr3_aa: CASSQVSKAYGYTF
clone_size: NA; j_call: TRBJ2-5; d_call: TRBD1; v_call: TRBV11-1; cdr3_nt: TGTGCCAGCAGCTTAGAGGGGGACAGGGAGGAGACCCAGTACTTC; cdr3_aa: CASSLEGDREETQYF
clone_size: once; j_call: TRBJ2-1; d_call: TRBD2; v_call: TRBV4-1; cdr3_nt: TGCGCCAGCAGCCCATCCGGGACTAGCGGGGGGAGCTCCTACAATGAGCAGTTCTTC; cdr3_aa: CASSPSGTSGGSSYNEQFF
clone_size: NA; j_call: TRBJ2-7; d_call: TRBD1; v_call: TRBV30; cdr3_nt: TGTGCCTGGAGTGACAGGGGAAACGAGCAGTACTTC; cdr3_aa: CAWSDRGNEQYF
clone_size: NA; j_call: TRBJ2-3; d_call: TRBD1; v_call: TRBV30; cdr3_nt: TGTGCCTGGGCCCTCGGGACAGCTACAGATACGCAGTATTTT; cdr3_aa: CAWALGTATDTQYF
clone_size: NA; j_call: TRBJ1-1; d_call: NA; v_call: TRBV30; cdr3_nt: TGTGCCTGGATATCAGGGTTGAACACTGAAGCTTTCTTT; cdr3_aa: CAWISGLNTEAFF
clone_size: NA; j_call: TRBJ2-1; d_call: TRBD1; v_call: TRBV5-4; cdr3_nt: TGTGCCAGCAGCCAGGACAGGTGGTCCTACAATGAGCAGTTCTTC; cdr3_aa: CASSQDRWSYNEQFF
clone_size: few; j_call: TRBJ2-2; d_call: TRBD2; v_call: TRBV19; cdr3_nt: TGTGCCAGTAGCGCCGGGGTTAGCGGGGACACCGGGGAGCTGTTTTTT; cdr3_aa: CASSAGVSGDTGELFF
clone_size: NA; j_call: TRBJ2-7; d_call: TRBD1; v_call: TRBV9; cdr3_nt: TGTGCCAGCAGCCCTAGGACAGGGTCGTACGAGCAGTACTTC; cdr3_aa: CASSPRTGSYEQYF
clone_size: NA; j_call: TRBJ2-7; d_call: NA; v_call: TRBV30; cdr3_nt: TGTGCCTCCTCCACGGGGGAGCAGTACTTC; cdr3_aa: CASSTGEQYF
clone_size: NA; j_call: TRBJ2-5; d_call: NA; v_call: TRBV9; cdr3_nt: TGTGCCAGCAGCGTAGTAGGGGGGGGCCTACAAGAGACCCAGTACTTC; cdr3_aa: CASSVVGGGLQETQYF
clone_size: NA; j_call: TRBJ2-3; d_call: NA; v_call: TRBV15; cdr3_nt: TGTGCCACCAGCAGAGCCCAGTGGCAGGGAACGCAGTATTTT; cdr3_aa: CATSRAQWQGTQYF
clone_size: NA; j_call: TRBJ1-5; d_call: TRBD1; v_call: TRBV2; cdr3_nt: TGTGCCAGCAGTGGCGCGACAGGGGGAAGCAATCAGCCCCAGCATTTT; cdr3_aa: CASSGATGGSNQPQHF
clone_size: NA; j_call: TRBJ1-3; d_call: NA; v_call: TRBV2; cdr3_nt: TGTGCCAGCAGTGAGGGGCTCTCTGGAAACACCATATATTTT; cdr3_aa: CASSEGLSGNTIYF
clone_size: NA; j_call: TRBJ2-3; d_call: TRBD2; v_call: TRBV11-2; cdr3_nt: TGTGCCAGCAGCTTAGTTTCACGGGGGGGAACAGATACGCAGTATTTT; cdr3_aa: CASSLVSRGGTDTQYF
clone_size: NA; j_call: TRBJ2-5; d_call: NA; v_call: TRBV29-1; cdr3_nt: TGCAGCGTTGAGGTCGACAGGGGAGGGGAGACCCAGTACTTC; cdr3_aa: CSVEVDRGGETQYF
clone_size: NA; j_call: TRBJ2-1; d_call: NA; v_call: TRBV3-1/TRBV3-2; cdr3_nt: TGTGCCAGCAGCCAACTTGTTAGCGGTTCCTACAATGAGCAGTTCTTC; cdr3_aa: CASSQLVSGSYNEQFF
clone_size: NA; j_call: TRBJ2-1; d_call: TRBD2; v_call: TRBV27; cdr3_nt: TGTGCCAGCCAAGCGGGGGACCATTACAATGAGCAGTTCTTC; cdr3_aa: CASQAGDHYNEQFF
clone_size: NA; j_call: TRBJ1-2; d_call: NA; v_call: TRBV12-3/TRBV12-4; cdr3_nt: TGTGCCAGCAGTTTCTGGGGGGGCTATGGCTACACCTTC; cdr3_aa: CASSFWGGYGYTF
clone_size: NA; j_call: TRBJ1-1; d_call: NA; v_call: TRBV6-5; cdr3_nt: TGTGCCAGCCTTGAATCAGGGTACACTGAAGCTTTCTTT; cdr3_aa: CASLESGYTEAFF
clone_size: NA; j_call: TRBJ2-5; d_call: NA; v_call: TRBV5-6; cdr3_nt: TGTGCCAGCAGCTTGGCCAGACGGGAGAAAGAGACCCAGTACTTC; cdr3_aa: CASSLARREKETQYF
clone_size: NA; j_call: TRBJ1-5; d_call: NA; v_call: TRBV6-5; cdr3_nt: TGTGCCAGCATCGAACTTACAGGGATCAATCAGCCCCAGCATTTT; cdr3_aa: CASIELTGINQPQHF
clone_size: NA; j_call: TRBJ1-1; d_call: TRBD1; v_call: TRBV10-1; cdr3_nt: TGCGCCAGCAGTGAGTCACCGGACAGGGGTACTGAAGCTTTCTTT; cdr3_aa: CASSESPDRGTEAFF